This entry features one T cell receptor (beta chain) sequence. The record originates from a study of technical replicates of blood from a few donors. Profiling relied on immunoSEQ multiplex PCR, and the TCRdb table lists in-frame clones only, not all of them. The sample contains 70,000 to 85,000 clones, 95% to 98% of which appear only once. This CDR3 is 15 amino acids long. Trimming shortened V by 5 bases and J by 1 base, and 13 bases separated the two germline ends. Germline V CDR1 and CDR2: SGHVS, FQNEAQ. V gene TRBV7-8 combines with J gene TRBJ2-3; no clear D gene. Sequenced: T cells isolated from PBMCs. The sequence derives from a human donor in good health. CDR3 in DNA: TGTGCCAGCAGCCCGAGTGCTACTGGCACAGATACGCAGTATTTT. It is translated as CASSPSATGTDTQYF. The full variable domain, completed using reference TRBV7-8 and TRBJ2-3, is GAGVSQSPRYKVAKRGQDVALRCDPISGHVSLFWYQQALGQGPEFLTYFQNEAQLDKSGLPSDRFFAERPEGSVSTLKIQRTQQEDSAVYLCASSPSATGTDTQYFGPGTRLTVL.